The sample holds many counts of the clone carrying this T cell receptor beta chain. What it binds is not known. The cDNA was generated by 5'RACE with 10-nucleotide random UMIs. One entry per CDR3 protein results from TCRdb running MiXCR on the 5' RACE reads. The data hold 31,000 or so distinct CDR3 sequences, with about 1.6% observed a single time. The data derive from a study of neurological immune-mediated disorders. Findings and limits, study-wide: No link was found between any clinical or MRI feature and the multiple sclerosis repertoire cluster. Because no CDR3 amino acid sequences were shared across subjects by expanded clones, private repertoires were suggested in all groups.

The J segment lost 4 bases and the V segment lost 6 bases, leaving 8 bases of the junction unmatched. The CDR3 totals 15 residues. Germline assignment: CDR1 MNHNS and CDR2 SASEGT. Sequencing was done on a sample of PBMCs. This sequence joins TRBV6-1 and TRBJ2-1; 8 nucleotides align to TRBD2. This sequence was found in a woman between 25 and 40 years old with multiple sclerosis. The CDR3 protein is CASSLSGGLYNEQFF. CDR3 coding DNA: TGTGCCAGCAGCCTCAGCGGGGGCCTTTACAATGAGCAGTTCTTC.